This record covers a single T cell receptor (beta chain). This sample is drawn from a study of T cell changes during pregnancy in multiple sclerosis. Data came from immunoSEQ multiplex PCR; TCRdb stores just in-frame clones and leaves some out. Of just over 30,000 clones listed, about 89% were seen once; the top ten hold 5% to 7.5%. The length of the CDR3 is 15 residues. Germline V CDR1 and CDR2: MDHEN, SYDVKM. Deletions cut 2 bases from V and 1 base from J, with 11 bases between. This receptor was obtained from a female donor with multiple sclerosis, enrolled in a pregnancy study. Sequenced here: CD8+ T cells from peripheral blood mononuclear cells, sampled in the second trimester of pregnancy. J is TRBJ1-1 and V is TRBV28, with D tentatively TRBD1 (5 bases). CDR3 loop: CASSLGRDWNTEAFF. CDR3 sequence (DNA): TGTGCCAGCAGTTTAGGACGGGACTGGAACACTGAAGCTTTCTTT.